This T cell receptor beta chain is from a study of beta chain features in type 1 diabetes. Study-level findings and limits: Lower insertion and higher deletion counts appeared at VDJ junctions in type 1 diabetes patients. Small HLA sub-analyses could not settle whether HLA shapes TCRB rearrangement. All four CD4+ subsets from Type 1 diabetes patients carried moderately but significantly shorter TCRB CDR3s.

This clone was recorded a few times. The antigen is not known. This CDR3 is built from 15 residues. Germline V gene data show CDR1 as MNHEY and CDR2 as SVGAGI. Trimming pared 4 bases from V and 0 bases from J, leaving 10 bases between. The sequenced template was cDNA made from the entire isolated RNA. For naive, central memory and regulatory T cell samples, reads averaged roughly 4 million. Produced via immunoSEQ multiplex PCR; TCRdb's table is partial and in-frame only. The sample lists 600,000 or so clones; 9.5% to 15% were seen once. Material: naive CD4+ T cells from blood. The rearrangement links TRBV6-5 to TRBJ1-5; D unresolved. The clonotype comes from a young man with type 1 diabetes. The CDR3, as DNA: TGTGCCAGCAGTTCCGGCTATATTAGCAATCAGCCCCAGCATTTT. As protein: CASSSGYISNQPQHF.